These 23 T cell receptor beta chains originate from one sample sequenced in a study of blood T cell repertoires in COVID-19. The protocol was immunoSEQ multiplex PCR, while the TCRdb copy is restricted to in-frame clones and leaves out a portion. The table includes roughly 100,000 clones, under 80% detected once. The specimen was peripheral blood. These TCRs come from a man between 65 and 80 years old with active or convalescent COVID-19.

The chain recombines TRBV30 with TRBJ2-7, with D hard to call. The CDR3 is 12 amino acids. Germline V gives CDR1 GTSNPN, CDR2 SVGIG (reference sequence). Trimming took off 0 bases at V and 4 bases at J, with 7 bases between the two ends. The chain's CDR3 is CAWSVVLYEQYF. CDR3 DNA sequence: TGTGCCTGGAGTGTAGTCCTATACGAGCAGTACTTC.

The CDR3 DNA follows: TGTGCCAGCAGCTTGGCACTAGCGGGAGAGACCCAGTACTTC. This translates into CASSLALAGETQYF. This chain links TRBV5-6 with TRBJ2-5, with 9 bases that match TRBD2. Germline V gene data show CDR1 as SGHDT and CDR2 as YYEEEE. The trim removed 0 bases at V and 4 bases at J, leaving 1 base unmatched. The CDR3 consists of 14 residues.

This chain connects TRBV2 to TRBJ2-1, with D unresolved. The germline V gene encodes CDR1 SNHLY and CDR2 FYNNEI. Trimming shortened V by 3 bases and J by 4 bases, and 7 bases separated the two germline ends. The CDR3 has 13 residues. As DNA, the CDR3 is TGTGCCAGCAGTGAGGGCATTTACAATGAGCAGTTCTTC. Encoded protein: CASSEGIYNEQFF.

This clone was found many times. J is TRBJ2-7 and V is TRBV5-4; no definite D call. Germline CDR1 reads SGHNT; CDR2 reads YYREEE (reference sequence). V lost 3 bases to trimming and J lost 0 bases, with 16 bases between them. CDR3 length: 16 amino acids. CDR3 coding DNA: TGTGCCAGCAGCTCGGCCTTGGGTGAGGACTCCTACGAGCAGTACTTC. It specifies CASSSALGEDSYEQYF. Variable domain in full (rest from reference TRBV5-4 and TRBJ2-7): ETGVTQSPTHLIKTRGQQVTLRCSSQSGHNTVSWYQQALGQGPQFIFQYYREEENGRGNFPPRFSGLQFPNYSSELNVNALELDDSALYLCASSSALGEDSYEQYFGPGTRLTVT.

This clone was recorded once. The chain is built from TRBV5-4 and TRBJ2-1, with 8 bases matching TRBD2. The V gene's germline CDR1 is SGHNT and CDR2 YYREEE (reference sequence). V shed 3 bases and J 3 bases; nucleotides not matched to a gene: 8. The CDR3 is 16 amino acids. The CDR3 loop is CASSSPRGGIYNEQFF. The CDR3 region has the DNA TGTGCCAGCAGCTCCCCTCGCGGGGGGATCTACAATGAGCAGTTCTTC.

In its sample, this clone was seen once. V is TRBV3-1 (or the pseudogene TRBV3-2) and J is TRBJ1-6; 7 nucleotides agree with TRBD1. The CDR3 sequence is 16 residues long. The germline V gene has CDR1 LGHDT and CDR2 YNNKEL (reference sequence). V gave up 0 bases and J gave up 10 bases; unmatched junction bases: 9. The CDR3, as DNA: TGTGCCAGCAGCCAAGAAAGGTCCAGGGGGGAATCACCCCTCCACTTT. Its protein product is CASSQERSRGESPLHF.

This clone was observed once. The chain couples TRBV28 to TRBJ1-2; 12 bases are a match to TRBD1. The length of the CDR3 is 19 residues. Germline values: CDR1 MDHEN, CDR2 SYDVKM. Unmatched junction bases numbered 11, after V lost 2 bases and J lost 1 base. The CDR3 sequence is CASSLRVGTGGGGNYGYTF. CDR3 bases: TGTGCCAGCAGTTTACGAGTAGGGACAGGGGGCGGAGGTAACTATGGCTACACCTTC.

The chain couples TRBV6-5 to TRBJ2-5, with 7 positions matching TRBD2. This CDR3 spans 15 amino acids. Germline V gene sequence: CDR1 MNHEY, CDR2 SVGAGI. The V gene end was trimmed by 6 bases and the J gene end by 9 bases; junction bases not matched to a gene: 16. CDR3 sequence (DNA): TGTGCCAGCAGACCTTCAAGCGGGGCGGTGAGAGCCCAGTACTTC. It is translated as CASRPSSGAVRAQYF.

The CDR3 loop reads CASSLGTGSNYGYTF. In DNA, the CDR3 is TGTGCCAGCAGCTTAGGGACAGGGAGTAACTATGGCTACACCTTC. This rearrangement joins TRBV7-6 to TRBJ1-2; 8 nucleotides agree with TRBD1. The V gene's germline CDR1 is SGHVS and CDR2 FNYEAQ. Unmatched junction bases numbered 2, after V lost 1 base and J lost 1 base. This CDR3 has 15 residues.

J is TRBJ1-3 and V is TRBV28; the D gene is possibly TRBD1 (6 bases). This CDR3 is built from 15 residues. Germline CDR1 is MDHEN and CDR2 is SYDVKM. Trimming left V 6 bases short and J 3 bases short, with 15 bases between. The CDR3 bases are TGTGCCAGCAGGGGTACAGGGTGGGATGGAAACACCATATATTTT. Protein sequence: CASRGTGWDGNTIYF.

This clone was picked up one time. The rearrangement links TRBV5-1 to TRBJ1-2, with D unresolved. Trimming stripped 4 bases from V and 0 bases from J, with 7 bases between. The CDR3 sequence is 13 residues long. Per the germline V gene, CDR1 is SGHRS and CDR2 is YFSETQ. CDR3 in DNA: TGCGCCAGCAGCACGGTACCTAACTATGGCTACACCTTC. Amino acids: CASSTVPNYGYTF.

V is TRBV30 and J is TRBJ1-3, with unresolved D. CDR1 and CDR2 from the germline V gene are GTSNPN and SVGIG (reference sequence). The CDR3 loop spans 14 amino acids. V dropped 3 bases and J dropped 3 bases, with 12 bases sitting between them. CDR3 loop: CAWSDTRGGNTIYF. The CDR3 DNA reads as TGTGCCTGGAGCGATACTCGTGGTGGAAACACCATATATTTT. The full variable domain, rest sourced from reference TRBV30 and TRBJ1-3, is SQTIHQWPATLVQPVGSPLSLECTVEGTSNPNLYWYRQAAGRGLQLLFYSVGIGQISSEVPQNLSASRPQDRQFILSSKKLLLSDSGFYLCAWSDTRGGNTIYFGEGSWLTVV.

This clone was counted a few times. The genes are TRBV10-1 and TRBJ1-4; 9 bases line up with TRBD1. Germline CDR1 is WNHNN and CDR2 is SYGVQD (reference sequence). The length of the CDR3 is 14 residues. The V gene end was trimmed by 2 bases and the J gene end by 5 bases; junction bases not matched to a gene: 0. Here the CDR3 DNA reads TGCGCCAGCAGTGAGGGGACAGGGAATGAAAAACTGTTTTTT. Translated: CASSEGTGNEKLFF.

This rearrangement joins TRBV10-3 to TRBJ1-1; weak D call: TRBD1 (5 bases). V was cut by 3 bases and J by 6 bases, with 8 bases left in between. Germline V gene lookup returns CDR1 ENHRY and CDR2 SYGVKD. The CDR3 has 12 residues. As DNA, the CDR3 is TGTGCCATCAGTGACTGGGGGGCTGAAGCTTTCTTT. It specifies CAISDWGAEAFF.

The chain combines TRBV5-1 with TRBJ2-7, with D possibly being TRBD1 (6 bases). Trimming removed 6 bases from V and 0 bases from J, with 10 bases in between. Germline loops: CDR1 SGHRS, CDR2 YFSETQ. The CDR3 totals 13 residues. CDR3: CASNQGSSYEQYF. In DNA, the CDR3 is TGCGCCAGCAACCAGGGGAGCTCCTACGAGCAGTACTTC.

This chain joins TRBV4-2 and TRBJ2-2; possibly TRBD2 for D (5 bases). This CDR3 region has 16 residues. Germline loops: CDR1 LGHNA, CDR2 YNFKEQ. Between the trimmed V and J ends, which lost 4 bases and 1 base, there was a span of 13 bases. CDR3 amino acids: CASSRELVGNTGELFF. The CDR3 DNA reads TGTGCCAGCAGCCGAGAACTAGTTGGGAACACCGGGGAGCTGTTTTTT.

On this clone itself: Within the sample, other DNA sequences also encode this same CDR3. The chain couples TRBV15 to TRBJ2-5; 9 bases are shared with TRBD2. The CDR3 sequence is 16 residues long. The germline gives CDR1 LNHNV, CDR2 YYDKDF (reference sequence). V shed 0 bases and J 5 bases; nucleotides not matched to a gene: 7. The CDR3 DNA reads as TGTGCCACCAGCAGAGATAGCGCTAGCGGGGAGGAGACCCAGTACTTC. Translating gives CATSRDSASGEETQYF.

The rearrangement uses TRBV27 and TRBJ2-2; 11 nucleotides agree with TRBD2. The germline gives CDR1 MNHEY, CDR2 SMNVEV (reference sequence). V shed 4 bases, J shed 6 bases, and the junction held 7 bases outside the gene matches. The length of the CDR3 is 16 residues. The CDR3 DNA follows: TGTGCCAGCAGTTCCCCTAGCGGGAGGAGGTCCGGGGAGCTGTTTTTT. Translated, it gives CASSSPSGRRSGELFF.

CDR3 protein: CASSLQGYGYTF. In nucleotides, the CDR3 is TGTGCCAGCAGCTTACAGGGCTATGGCTACACCTTC. V gene TRBV7-2 combines with J gene TRBJ1-2, with D tentatively TRBD1 (5 bases). The CDR3 spans 12 residues. Germline lookup yields CDR1 SGHTA and CDR2 FQGNSA. Deletions cut 2 bases from V and 4 bases from J, with 5 bases between. Filled out from reference TRBV7-2 and TRBJ1-2, the complete variable domain reads GAGVSQSPSNKVTEKGKDVELRCDPISGHTALYWYRQSLGQGLEFLIYFQGNSAPDKSGLPSDRFSAERTGGSVSTLTIQRTQQEDSAVYLCASSLQGYGYTFGSGTRLTVV.

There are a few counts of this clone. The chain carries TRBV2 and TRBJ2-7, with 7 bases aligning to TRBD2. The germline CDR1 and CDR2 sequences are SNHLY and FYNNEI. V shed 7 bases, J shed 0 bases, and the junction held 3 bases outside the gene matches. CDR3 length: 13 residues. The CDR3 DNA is TGTGCCAGCAACGGACTAGTCTCCTACGAGCAGTACTTC. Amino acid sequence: CASNGLVSYEQYF.

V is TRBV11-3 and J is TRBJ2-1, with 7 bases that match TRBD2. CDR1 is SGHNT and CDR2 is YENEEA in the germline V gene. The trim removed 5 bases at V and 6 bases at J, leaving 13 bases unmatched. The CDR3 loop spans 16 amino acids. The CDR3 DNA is TGTGCCAGCAGCGCCCGATCTAGCGGCGGGGTCAATGAGCAGTTCTTC. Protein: CASSARSSGGVNEQFF.

The CDR3 coding sequence is TGTGCCAGTTCGCGGGAGGTCGCTAAAAATGAGCAGTTCTTC. Its protein product is CASSREVAKNEQFF. This chain joins TRBV19 and TRBJ2-1; 8 nucleotides agree with TRBD2. V was pared by 8 bases and J by 7 bases, with 10 bases of the junction left unmatched. This CDR3 contains 14 residues. Germline V lookup: CDR1 LNHDA, CDR2 SQIVND (reference sequence).

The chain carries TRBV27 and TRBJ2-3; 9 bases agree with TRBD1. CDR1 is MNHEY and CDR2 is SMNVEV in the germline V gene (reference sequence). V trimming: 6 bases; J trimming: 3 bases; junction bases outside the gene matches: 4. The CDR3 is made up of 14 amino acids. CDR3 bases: TGTGCCAGCAGGGGGACAGGGTTAACAGATACGCAGTATTTT. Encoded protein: CASRGTGLTDTQYF.